This section outlines one TCR beta chain sequence together with its context. This clonotype appeared many times. This receptor's antigen is unknown. It has no much larger one-base neighbor in the sample; base qualities were not kept. A patient counted as having stable Graves' hyperthyroidism if no progression to ophthalmopathy occurred over 18 months of follow-up. Hyperthyroidism patients were newly diagnosed, had a disease duration of under 2 months, and were aged 18 to 65 years. Patients with uncontrolled infections, other autoimmune diseases, pregnancy or lactation were excluded. Diagnoses were established on the basis of clinical symptoms, serum thyroxine and TRAb, thyroid ultrasound, and orbital computed tomography. PBMCs were separated from approximately 10 ml of fresh peripheral blood using Ficoll-Paque density gradient centrifugation. Total RNA was extracted using Trizol reagent, and RNA quality was assessed on an Agilent 2100 Bioanalyzer.

This sample was taken from a study of T cells in Graves' hyperthyroidism and ophthalmopathy (dated by TCRdb to between 2018 and 2021). Background for the entire study: Peripheral blood samples were taken at the time of initial diagnosis, prior to any treatment. Thyroid tissue and blood T-cell repertoires from more than 5 Graves' hyperthyroidism patients were also compared in the study. An independent validation cohort of some 18 hyperthyroidism patients and approximately 17 patients who later progressed to ophthalmopathy tested prospective prediction of ophthalmopathy. Once sampling was done, hyperthyroidism patients were given methimazole at a starting dose of 30 mg daily, whereas ophthalmopathy patients were given high-dose intravenous methylprednisolone. The 100 discovery patients were randomly split 7:3 into training and test sets. To identify distinguishing TCR V-J signatures, a discovery cohort of 90 to 100 patients was used, comprising 40 to 45 with Graves' ophthalmopathy and around 57 with stable Graves' hyperthyroidism. The paper describes TCR Vbeta CDR3 sequencing of 135 peripheral blood samples, made up of 43 ophthalmopathy patients, some 76 hyperthyroidism patients and roughly 17 progressor patients. Here is what the overall study found, with its caveats: Most expanded thyroid clonotypes (frequency above 0.001) were also detected in blood, a finding suggesting that blood repertoires may reflect thyroid immune responses. During validation, the model predicted progression to ophthalmopathy a median of roughly six months ahead of onset, with 60% to 71% sensitivity and about 75% specificity. Sample size was not statistically predetermined, and blinding of investigators to group allocation was not performed. Ophthalmopathy was separated from stable hyperthyroidism by a 13 V-J signature model, with approximately 86% sensitivity and 81% to 83% specificity obtained in cross-validation and 80%/75% obtained in testing.

The TCR beta CDR3 regions were amplified from RNA transcripts. The first round of RT-PCR for the TCR CDR3 was performed with the HTBI primer set and the Qiagen OneStep RT-PCR kit. Libraries were constructed in a second round of multiplex PCR, after which size selection and purification were performed. The libraries were sequenced on an Illumina HiSeq2000 using paired-end 100 bp reads. The published analysis was carried out like this. SOAPnuke was used to process the raw data, with reads discarded if the reads contained adapters or uncalled bases, had a mean Phred below 15, or lacked an exact constant-primer or identifier match. High-quality paired reads were merged using COPE v1.2.5, and each unique nucleotide sequence was defined as a clonotype. MiTCR v1.1 was used to align the clonotypes against IMGT TRBV, TRBD and TRBJ reference segments. Only V-J combinations with frequency above 0.0001, covering 98% to 99.2% of repertoires, were analysed. The TCS score was defined as the ratio of F50 (clonal expansion) to E x V (chaos), calculated using BLOSUM62-based TCRdist between CDR3 peptides within each V-J. Welch's t-statistics and random forest reduced fewer than 600 V-J features to 13, which were used in a naive Bayes classifier (R e1071). Clones were called with MiXCR by TCRdb after fastp trimmed the public reads at Q25, and only in-frame beta chains were retained. Rows matching on CDR3 protein sequence are summarized as one entry with the most common DNA and genes. The V and J calls and clone size come from TCRdb's table, not from the authors' own analysis. For this sample there are around 350,000 distinct CDR3 sequences; more than 20% appear just once. The top ten hold more than 60% of the sample.

The CDR3 starts with the cysteine, ends with the phenylalanine, and has 13 residues. Only CDR3 DNA is held: 39 bases, read in frame from base 1. CDR1 and CDR2 were assigned from the germline V gene as MDHEN and SYDVKM. Trimming leaves V shorter by 8 bases and J shorter by 5 bases, with the junction holding 8 bases beyond the gene matches. Sequenced input: blood. The chain was built from TRBV28 and TRBJ2-5; 7 bases in between match TRBD2. This TCR was recovered from a man aged 45-65 years with Graves' hyperthyroidism. The CDR3 protein is CASSPGRVETQYF. The nucleotide sequence reads TGTGCCAGCTCGCCAGGGAGGGTGGAGACCCAGTACTTC.